This T cell receptor beta chain is from a study of cytomegalovirus exposure and HLA in healthy donors. Across the study: There were around 100 million unique TCR beta sequences, drawn from approximately 180 million T cells, in an earlier analysis. Study findings and constraints: An assumption of roughly uniform sequencing depth across donors underlay the presence/absence analyses.

The CDR3 sequence is 14 residues long. Germline loops: CDR1 WNHNN, CDR2 SYGVQD (reference sequence). This clone was seen a few times. Its antigen is not identified. Sequence at one end of the junction differs from germline and may be a read error. 60 Vbeta and 13 Jbeta primers were used in PCR. TCRdb keeps only in-frame clones here, not all; method: immunoSEQ multiplex PCR. The sample consists of roughly 250,000 clones, under 80% of them appearing once. This TCR came from a female donor in good health and CMV-seronegative. The chain recombines TRBV10-1 with TRBJ2-7, with 8 nucleotides matching TRBD2. Sequencing was performed on PBMCs. This CDR3 is CASSEGLASHEQYF. Written as DNA, the CDR3 is TGCGCCAGCAGTGAGGGACTAGCCTCCCACGAGCAGTACTTC.